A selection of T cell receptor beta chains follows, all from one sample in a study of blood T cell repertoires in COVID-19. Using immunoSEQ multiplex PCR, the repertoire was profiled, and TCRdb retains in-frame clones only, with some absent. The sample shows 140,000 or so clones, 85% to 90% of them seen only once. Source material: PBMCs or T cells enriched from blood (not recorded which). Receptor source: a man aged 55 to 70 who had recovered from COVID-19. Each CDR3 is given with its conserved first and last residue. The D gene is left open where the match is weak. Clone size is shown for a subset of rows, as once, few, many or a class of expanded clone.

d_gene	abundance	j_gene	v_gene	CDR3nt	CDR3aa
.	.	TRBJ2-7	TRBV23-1	TGCGCCAGCAGTCAATCCTACCAGGGGCCCCCCTACGAGCAGTACTTC	CASSQSYQGPPYEQYF
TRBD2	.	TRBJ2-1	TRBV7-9	TGTGCCAGCAGCTTAGCGGCAGTGTTCAGCGGGAGGACCGATGAGCAGTTCTTC	CASSLAAVFSGRTDEQFF
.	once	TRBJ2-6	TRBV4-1	TGCGCCAGCAGCCAAGATCGTACAGGCATCTCCTCTGGGGCCAACGTCCTGACTTTC	CASSQDRTGISSGANVLTF
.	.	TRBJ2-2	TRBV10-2	TGCGCCAGCAGTTCAGGGGCCGGGGAGCTGTTTTTT	CASSSGAGELFF
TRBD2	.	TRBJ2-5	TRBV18	TGTGCCAGCTCACCAGGGATACTAGCGGGATTACAAGAGACCCAGTACTTC	CASSPGILAGLQETQYF
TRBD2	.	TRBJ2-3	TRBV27	TGTGCCAGCAGTTCGGGACTAGCGGGAGCCAACCAGTATTTT	CASSSGLAGANQYF
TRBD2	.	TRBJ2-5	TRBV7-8	TGTGCCAGCAGCCTCGCACTAGCGGGGAGGAGGGCCCAGTACTTC	CASSLALAGRRAQYF
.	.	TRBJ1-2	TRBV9	TGTGCCAGCAGCGGCCGGGGTATCAGCTACACCTTC	CASSGRGISYTF
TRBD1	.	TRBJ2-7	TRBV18	TGTGCCAGCACGGGACAGGGGGCCGAGCAGTACTTC	CASTGQGAEQYF
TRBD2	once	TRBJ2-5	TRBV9	TGTGCCAGCAGCCTCGGGACTACCCTTTGGGAGACCCAGTACTTC	CASSLGTTLWETQYF
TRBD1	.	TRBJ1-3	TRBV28	TGTGCCAGCAGTTTTTTCCCCGGACAGGGTGTGGGTGGAAACACCATATATTTT	CASSFFPGQGVGGNTIYF
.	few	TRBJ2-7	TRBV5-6	TGTGCCAGCAGCGCGAGACTCGAGGTCTCTTACGAGCAGTACTTC	CASSARLEVSYEQYF
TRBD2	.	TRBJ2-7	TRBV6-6	TGTGCCAGCAGCTCTCCCACACTAGCGTCCTACGAGCAGTACTTC	CASSSPTLASYEQYF
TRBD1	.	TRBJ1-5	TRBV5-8	TGTGCCAGCAGCGATCGACAGGGGGTGAATCAGCCCCAGCATTTT	CASSDRQGVNQPQHF
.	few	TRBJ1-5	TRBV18	TGTGCCAGCTCACCACCGGGAGGGTACCAGCCCCAGCATTTT	CASSPPGGYQPQHF
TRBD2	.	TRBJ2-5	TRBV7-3	TGTGCCAGCAGCTTAGAAACTAGCGGGAGGGCAGTTGAGACCCAGTACTTC	CASSLETSGRAVETQYF
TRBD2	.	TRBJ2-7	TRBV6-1	TGTGCCAGCAGTGAGAGCGGGAGTAGAGTGGACGAGCAGTACTTC	CASSESGSRVDEQYF
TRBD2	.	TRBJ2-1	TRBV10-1	TGCGCCAGCAGCGCCTCCAGGGAGGGTGAGCAGTTCTTC	CASSASREGEQFF
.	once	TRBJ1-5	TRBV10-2	TGCGCCAGCAGTGAGGGACAGAGAAAGCATAGCAATCAGCCCCAGCATTTT	CASSEGQRKHSNQPQHF
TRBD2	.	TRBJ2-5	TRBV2	TGTGCCAGCACGGGACTAGCGGGGGGAGAGACCCAGTACTTC	CASTGLAGGETQYF
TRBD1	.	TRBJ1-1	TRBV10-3	TGTGCCATCAGCGTGACAGGGGGGGACACTGAAGCTTTCTTT	CAISVTGGDTEAFF
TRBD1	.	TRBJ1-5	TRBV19	TGTGCCAGTAGCCCTCAAGACAGGGTGCGGCCCCAGCATTTT	CASSPQDRVRPQHF
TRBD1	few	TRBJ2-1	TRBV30	TGTGCCTGGAGACGCTACTCTCTAGGGGGCGCAACCTACAATGAGCAGTTCTTC	CAWRRYSLGGATYNEQFF
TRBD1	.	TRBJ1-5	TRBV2	TGTGCCAATGGGGACAGTCAGCCCCAGCATTTT	CANGDSQPQHF
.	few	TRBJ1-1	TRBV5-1	TGCGCCAGCAGCCCGGGGGTAGGGGCGGGGAACACTGAAGCTTTCTTT	CASSPGVGAGNTEAFF
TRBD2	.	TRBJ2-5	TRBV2	TGTGCCAGCAGTGAATTAGCGCGGGGGGTACAAGAGACCCAGTACTTC	CASSELARGVQETQYF
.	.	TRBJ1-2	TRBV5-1	TGCGCCAGCAGCTTGGGAGCGGCCGCAGGCTACACCTTC	CASSLGAAAGYTF
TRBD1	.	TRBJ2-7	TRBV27	TGTGCCAGCAGGGGAGGGGGACAGGGATTATCCTACGAGCAGTACTTC	CASRGGGQGLSYEQYF
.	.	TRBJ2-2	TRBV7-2	TGTGCCAGCAGCTCGGGGTCGGCCGGGGAGCTGTTTTTT	CASSSGSAGELFF
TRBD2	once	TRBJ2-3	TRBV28	TGTGCCAATCAAGGTAGCGGGGCTACAGATACGCAGTATTTT	CANQGSGATDTQYF
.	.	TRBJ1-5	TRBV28	TGTGCCAGCAGCCCCGGGCAACTAGGCCAGCCCCAGCATTTT	CASSPGQLGQPQHF
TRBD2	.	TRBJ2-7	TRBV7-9	TGTGCCAGCAGCTCACTAGCGGGAGGGCCCCGCTACGAGCAGTACTTC	CASSSLAGGPRYEQYF
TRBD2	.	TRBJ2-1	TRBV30	TGTGCCTGGAGTGGCGCGAATCTAGCGGGAGGATACAATGAGCAGTTCTTC	CAWSGANLAGGYNEQFF
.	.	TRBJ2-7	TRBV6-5	TGTGCCAGCTACCGGGACTTGACCTACGAGCAGTACTTC	CASYRDLTYEQYF
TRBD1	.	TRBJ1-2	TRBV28	TGTGCCAGCAGGGAATGGACAGGGTGGAGCGGCTACACCTTC	CASREWTGWSGYTF
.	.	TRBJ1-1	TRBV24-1	TGTGCCACCAGTGATGGCGGGGGGGTGAACACTGAAGCTTTCTTT	CATSDGGGVNTEAFF
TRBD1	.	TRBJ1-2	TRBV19	TGTGCCGCAAGGACAGGCTATGGCTACACCTTC	CAARTGYGYTF
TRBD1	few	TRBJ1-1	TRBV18	TGTGCCAGCTCACCGGGCGGGACAGGGTCAGCTGAAGCTTTCTTT	CASSPGGTGSAEAFF